This T cell receptor beta chain derives from a study of T cell responses to AZD1222 COVID-19 vaccine. Using immunoSEQ multiplex PCR, the repertoire was profiled, and TCRdb retains in-frame clones only, with some absent. The table has about 84,000 clones, approximately 85% seen once. V was trimmed by 4 bases and J by 3 bases, leaving 13 bases between them. The CDR3 sequence is 14 residues long. CDR1 and CDR2 (germline): SGHRS, YFSETQ. This rearrangement joins TRBV5-1 to TRBJ2-5, with unresolved D. The receptor was derived from an adult who received the AZD1222 COVID-19 vaccine. Specimen: peripheral blood, collected 28 days after the second AZD1222 dose. CDR3 protein: CASSPQLMEETQYF. The CDR3 DNA reads TGCGCCAGCAGCCCACAACTGATGGAAGAGACCCAGTACTTC.